Below, 22 T cell receptor beta chains from the same sample are listed, as sequenced in a study of T cells after yellow fever vaccination. A single record per CDR3 protein comes from TCRdb applying MiXCR to the 5' RACE reads. The sample has roughly 150,000 distinct CDR3 sequences, under 7.5% seen once. The material sequenced was CD4+ T cells sorted from PBMCs, taken about 5 days after the first yellow fever vaccination. These TCRs come from a man aged 18 to 30 who received the YFV17D yellow fever vaccine.

This clonotype was recorded many times. The chain recombines TRBV12-3 or TRBV12-4 with TRBJ1-2, with 9 bases lining up with TRBD1. CDR3 size: 13 residues. V shed 6 bases and J 5 bases; nucleotides not matched to a gene: 4. The DNA of the CDR3 is TGTGCCAGCAGGGACAGGGGCGGGTATGGCTACACCTTC. Encoded protein: CASRDRGGYGYTF.

This clonotype came up a few times. J is TRBJ1-6 and V is TRBV12-3 or TRBV12-4, with a tentative D call TRBD1 (5 bases). The length of the CDR3 is 14 residues. V shed 3 bases and J shed 10 bases, with 13 bases lying between them. In DNA form, the CDR3 reads TGTGCCAGCAGTTTCAGGACTCGGGGGTCACCCCTCCACTTT. Its translation: CASSFRTRGSPLHF.

This chain joins TRBV18 and TRBJ1-2; possibly TRBD1 for D (5 bases). The CDR3 is 14 residues long. Per the germline V gene, CDR1 is KGHSH and CDR2 is LQKENI. The V and J ends lost 4 bases and 2 bases respectively, with 11 bases between them. CDR3 nucleotide sequence: TGTGCCAGCTCACTTGGGACGGTAAACTATGGCTACACCTTC. Translation: CASSLGTVNYGYTF.

This clonotype was detected only a few times. This chain connects TRBV11-3 to TRBJ2-6; D is undetermined. Germline assignment: CDR1 SGHNT and CDR2 YENEEA. V was cut by 1 base and J by 0 bases, with 4 bases left in between. The CDR3 consists of 15 residues. The CDR3, as DNA: TGTGCCAGCAGCTTAGGCCCCTCTGGGGCCAACGTCCTGACTTTC. This encodes CASSLGPSGANVLTF.

This clonotype has just a few counts. This chain uses TRBV5-1 with TRBJ1-6; D remains unclear. The V end lost 0 bases, the J end lost 10 bases, and 11 bases lay between the germline ends. The germline V gene has CDR1 SGHRS and CDR2 YFSETQ. CDR3 size: 14 residues. CDR3 nucleotides: TGCGCCAGCAGCTTGGGGCAGACCCAATCACCCCTCCACTTT. Amino acids: CASSLGQTQSPLHF.

Details on this clonotype: A read error is possible here, since a much larger clone lies one base away. The chain couples TRBV4-2 to TRBJ2-1, with a possible D match to TRBD1 (5 bases). The germline V gene encodes CDR1 LGHNA and CDR2 YNFKEQ. The V and J ends lost 0 bases and 7 bases respectively, with 10 bases between them. The CDR3 sequence is 14 residues long. The CDR3 region has the DNA TGTGCCAGCAGCCAAGAAGGGGCGCCGAATGAGCAGTTCTTC. It codes for CASSQEGAPNEQFF.

This clonotype was recorded at least ten times. The gene calls are TRBV18 and TRBJ2-7; D remains unclear. Germline lookup yields CDR1 KGHSH and CDR2 LQKENI. Trimming removed 5 bases from V and 0 bases from J, with 11 bases in between. The CDR3 runs 14 residues. As DNA, the CDR3 is TGTGCCAGCTCAAGTCACGACAACTCCTACGAGCAGTACGTC. This encodes CASSSHDNSYEQYV.

Ten or more counts support this clonotype. The rearrangement uses TRBV5-1 and TRBJ2-3, with TRBD1 identical over 8 bases. The CDR3 extends over 16 amino acids. V lost 2 bases and J lost 1; bases outside the gene matches: 6. Per germline, CDR1 SGHRS and CDR2 YFSETQ. CDR3 in amino acids: CASSLLPGQGTDTQYF. CDR3 bases: TGCGCCAGCAGCTTACTTCCGGGACAGGGCACAGATACGCAGTATTTT.

This clonotype was detected a few times. This sequence joins TRBV11-2 and TRBJ2-5; no reliable D call. The germline gives CDR1 SGHAT, CDR2 FQNNGV. CDR3 length: 13 amino acids. V shed 1 base and J shed 5 bases, with 8 bases lying between them. The CDR3 region is CASSLGAWETQYF. The CDR3 coding sequence is TGTGCCAGCAGCTTAGGGGCTTGGGAGACCCAGTACTTC.

The chain uses TRBV27 and TRBJ2-3; TRBD1 agrees at 10 bases. The V and J ends lost 5 bases and 4 bases, in that order; junction bases with no gene match: 6. This CDR3 has 15 residues. In germline, CDR1 is MNHEY, CDR2 SMNVEV (reference sequence). The CDR3 sequence is CASSGGTGVADTQYF. Written as DNA, the CDR3 is TGTGCCAGCAGTGGAGGGACAGGGGTCGCAGATACGCAGTATTTT.

The chain combines TRBV20-1 with TRBJ2-7; 7 positions agree with TRBD2. The length of the CDR3 is 14 residues. Trimming took 6 bases from V and 0 from J; bases not matched to a gene: 8. Germline CDR1 is DFQATT and CDR2 is SNEGSKA (reference sequence). CDR3 sequence reads: CSATPGEGSYEQYF. CDR3 DNA: TGCAGTGCCACCCCCGGGGAGGGCTCCTACGAGCAGTACTTC.

A word on this clonotype: A much larger clone lies a single base off, so this may be a read error. V usage is TRBV12-3 or TRBV12-4 and J usage is TRBJ2-2; D tentatively reads TRBD1 or TRBD2 (7 bases each). This CDR3 spans 15 amino acids. The CDR3 protein is CASSLGGGGPGELCF. CDR3 nucleotides: TGTGCCAGCAGTTTGGGAGGGGGCGGACCCGGGGAGCTGTGTTTT.

This clonotype was observed many times. The genes are TRBV5-1 and TRBJ2-3; D is undetermined. V was trimmed by 1 base and J by 0 bases, leaving 12 bases between them. Germline assignment: CDR1 SGHRS and CDR2 YFSETQ. The CDR3 is 16 amino acids. CDR3 DNA: TGCGCCAGCAGCTTGTTTACGGCATCTAGCACAGATACGCAGTATTTT. Translated, it gives CASSLFTASSTDTQYF.

In its sample, this clonotype was seen a few times. This rearrangement joins TRBV18 to TRBJ1-1; D gene uncertain. There are 14 residues in the CDR3. The germline V and J ends were trimmed by 1 base and 2 bases, with 8 bases remaining between them. Germline CDR1 reads KGHSH; CDR2 reads LQKENI. The CDR3 bases are TGTGCCAGCTCACCACGGGAGGCCAACACTGAAGCTTTCTTT. The encoded protein is CASSPREANTEAFF.

The table lists this clonotype with many counts. V gene TRBV6-2 or TRBV6-3 combines with J gene TRBJ1-4, with D perhaps TRBD1 (5 bases). This CDR3 has 15 amino acids. Trimming cost V 4 bases and J 8 bases, with 17 bases left between them. Germline CDR1 MNHEY, CDR2 SVGEGT. The CDR3 sequence is CASSFNGLRGEKLFF. In DNA, the CDR3 is TGTGCCAGCAGTTTCAACGGACTGAGGGGCGAAAAACTGTTTTTT.

This clonotype was seen a few times. The chain recombines TRBV6-4 with TRBJ1-1; a weak D match, TRBD1 (5 bases). The CDR3 loop spans 14 amino acids. Trimming stripped 5 bases from V and 1 base from J, with 11 bases between. The V gene's germline CDR1 is MRHNA and CDR2 SNTAGT. Written as DNA, the CDR3 is TGTGCCAGCAGTAAGGTGGGGGGGAACACTGAAGCTTTCTTT. This encodes CASSKVGGNTEAFF.

This clonotype was detected many times. The chain combines TRBV5-1 with TRBJ1-4, with D tentatively TRBD1 (5 bases). Trimming pared 4 bases from V and 2 bases from J, leaving 12 bases between. Germline CDR1 SGHRS, CDR2 YFSETQ. This CDR3 is 15 amino acids long. The CDR3 here is CASSRDPQTNEKLFF. The DNA of the CDR3 is TGCGCCAGCAGCCGGGACCCCCAGACTAATGAAAAACTGTTTTTT.

This clonotype was detected a few times. V usage is TRBV4-2 and J usage is TRBJ2-1, with D possibly matching TRBD1 (5 bases). V lost 1 base and J 8 bases, leaving 12 bases between the germline ends. CDR1 is LGHNA, CDR2 YNFKEQ, per germline. The CDR3 loop spans 14 amino acids. The CDR3 spells CASSQGQGSYEQFF. CDR3 bases: TGTGCCAGCAGCCAAGGGCAGGGAAGTTATGAGCAGTTCTTC.

V is TRBV5-8 and J is TRBJ2-1, with D perhaps TRBD2 (5 bases). The CDR3 extends over 12 amino acids. Trimming took 4 bases from V and 12 from J, leaving 14 bases between them. Germline assignment: CDR1 SGHTS and CDR2 YDEGEE. CDR3 region: CASSPDGDRQFF. The CDR3 DNA follows: TGTGCCAGCAGCCCGGACGGGGATAGGCAGTTCTTC. Supplemented by reference TRBV5-8 and TRBJ2-1, the full variable domain reads EAGVTQSPTHLIKTRGQQATLRCSPISGHTSVYWYQQALGLGLQFLLWYDEGEERNRGNFPPRFSGRQFPNYSSELNVNALELEDSALYLCASSPDGDRQFFGPGTRLTVL.

This clonotype occurred many times. The CDR3 nucleotides read TGTGCCAGTGCTGTTCGTCCGAACACCGGGGAGCTGTTTTTT. The encoded protein is CASAVRPNTGELFF. This sequence joins TRBV19 and TRBJ2-2; D uncertain. The CDR3 contains 14 residues. Germline assignment: CDR1 LNHDA and CDR2 SQIVND (reference sequence). The V gene lost 8 bases and the J gene lost 0 bases, with 10 bases spanning the gap.

The chain carries TRBV4-3 and TRBJ2-3, with TRBD2 identical over 9 bases. Losses at the gene ends were 3 bases for V and 12 bases for J; bases not matched to a gene: 7. Germline values: CDR1 LGHNA, CDR2 YSLEER. This CDR3 region has 13 residues. CDR3 nucleotides: TGCGCCAGCAGCCATGTGGGACTAGCCGCCCAGTATTTT. Protein sequence: CASSHVGLAAQYF.

This clonotype was seen a handful of times. The chain couples TRBV7-2 to TRBJ2-5, with D perhaps TRBD1 (5 bases). The CDR3 consists of 14 residues. V was cut by 1 base and J by 4 bases, with 10 bases left in between. Germline V gene data show CDR1 as SGHTA and CDR2 as FQGNSA. CDR3 nucleotides: TGTGCCAGCAGCTTAGGACAGCACGGAGAGACCCAGTACTTC. Translated, it gives CASSLGQHGETQYF. Together with reference TRBV7-2 and TRBJ2-5, the CDR3 gives the full variable domain: GAGVSQSPSNKVTEKGKDVELRCDPISGHTALYWYRQSLGQGLEFLIYFQGNSAPDKSGLPSDRFSAERTGGSVSTLTIQRTQQEDSAVYLCASSLGQHGETQYFGPGTRLLVL.